A single sample gave rise to the 15 T cell receptor beta chains below, sequenced in a study of T cell changes during pregnancy in multiple sclerosis. The table came from immunoSEQ multiplex PCR; TCRdb's copy has only in-frame clones and leaves some out. The sample includes 65,000 to 80,000 clones, 90% of them seen just once. This material consisted of peripheral blood, taken in the third trimester of pregnancy. The receptors shown here come from a female donor with multiple sclerosis, enrolled in a pregnancy study.

The DNA for the CDR3 is TGTGCCAGCAGCTTGGAGGGGGCGTGGGGCCTTGGGGATACGCAGTATTTT. This translates into CASSLEGAWGLGDTQYF. V and J are TRBV5-4 and TRBJ2-3; 7 bases agree with TRBD1. Germline V gene sequence: CDR1 SGHNT, CDR2 YYREEE (reference sequence). V dropped 0 bases and J dropped 6; count of bases not matched to a gene: 13. This CDR3 comprises 17 residues.

The chain uses TRBV6-1 and TRBJ1-2; 9 bases agree with TRBD1. V dropped 1 base and J dropped 12; count of bases not matched to a gene: 6. CDR1 and CDR2 (germline): MNHNS, SASEGT. The CDR3 extends over 13 amino acids. The CDR3 is CASSEGDRDYHTF. The CDR3 DNA sequence: TGTGCCAGCAGTGAAGGGGACAGGGATTACCACACCTTC.

The rearrangement links TRBV28 to TRBJ2-7, with TRBD2 matching over 11 bases. Unmatched junction bases numbered 6, after V lost 1 base and J lost 4 bases. The CDR3 is made up of 16 amino acids. From germline, CDR1 is MDHEN and CDR2 SYDVKM. The CDR3 spells CASSLSGTSGWYEQYF. CDR3 coding DNA: TGTGCCAGCAGTTTATCCGGGACTAGCGGTTGGTACGAGCAGTACTTC.

The J gene is TRBJ2-7, the V gene TRBV6-5; the D gene is possibly TRBD2 (6 bases). Germline CDR1 and CDR2: MNHEY and SVGAGI. V was shortened by 10 bases and J by 3 bases, with 22 bases between the two germline ends. The CDR3 sequence is 15 residues long. CDR3 sequence: CATLPDGSRFYEQYF. The CDR3 nucleotides read TGTGCCACCCTCCCTGACGGGAGCCGTTTCTACGAGCAGTACTTC.

This chain's CDR3 is CASSSNDGQLDTEAFF. The CDR3 bases are TGTGCCAGCAGCTCGAATGACGGACAACTGGACACTGAAGCTTTCTTT. The chain combines TRBV5-6 with TRBJ1-1; D possibly corresponds to TRBD1 (5 bases). This CDR3 region has 16 residues. Germline lookup yields CDR1 SGHDT and CDR2 YYEEEE. The V end lost 3 bases, the J end lost 3 bases, and 18 bases lay between the germline ends.

The V gene is TRBV19, the J gene TRBJ1-6; no definite D call. The CDR3 sequence is 16 residues long. V lost 2 bases to trimming and J lost 6 bases, with 14 bases between them. CDR1 is LNHDA, CDR2 SQIVND, per germline (reference sequence). CDR3 amino acids: CASSIRASVINSPLHF. CDR3 in DNA: TGTGCCAGTAGTATAAGAGCGTCAGTGATTAATTCACCCCTCCACTTT.

The genes are TRBV5-1 and TRBJ2-3, with 7 bases fitting TRBD2. Germline V lookup: CDR1 SGHRS, CDR2 YFSETQ. The V gene end was trimmed by 0 bases and the J gene end by 8 bases; junction bases not matched to a gene: 0. The CDR3 is 12 residues long. The CDR3 is CASSLGGGTQYF. CDR3 in DNA: TGCGCCAGCAGCTTGGGGGGGGGTACGCAGTATTTT. Filled out from reference TRBV5-1 and TRBJ2-3, the complete variable domain reads KAGVTQTPRYLIKTRGQQVTLSCSPISGHRSVSWYQQTPGQGLQFLFEYFSETQRNKGNFPGRFSGRQFSNSRSEMNVSTLELGDSALYLCASSLGGGTQYFGPGTRLTVL.

Details on this clone: Germline and junction disagree at one end, which may indicate a read error. The rearrangement links TRBV6-6 to TRBJ2-5, with a weak D call TRBD2 (5 bases). The CDR3 length is 13 residues. Germline CDR1 MNHNY, CDR2 SVGAGI (reference sequence). The CDR3, as DNA: TGTACCAGCAGTTACGGAGGCTCCGAGACCCAGTACTTC. This translates into CTSSYGGSETQYF.

The chain recombines TRBV7-9 with TRBJ2-1, with 14 positions matching TRBD2. Germline values: CDR1 SEHNR, CDR2 FQNEAQ (reference sequence). The CDR3 has 19 residues. V lost 4 bases and J lost 8; bases outside the gene matches: 16. This CDR3 reads CASSSFGLAGGTSRYEQFF. The CDR3 coding sequence is TGTGCCAGCAGCTCCTTTGGACTAGCGGGGGGCACTTCCAGGTATGAGCAGTTCTTC. The full variable domain, its missing parts supplied by reference TRBV7-9 and TRBJ2-1, is DTGVSQNPRHKITKRGQNVTFRCDPISEHNRLYWYRQTLGQGPEFLTYFQNEAQLEKSRLLSDRFSAERPKGSFSTLEIQRTEQGDSAMYLCASSSFGLAGGTSRYEQFFGPGTRLTVL.

The chain carries TRBV5-1 and TRBJ1-2; TRBD1 matches at 10 bases. CDR3 length: 15 residues. Germline V lookup: CDR1 SGHRS, CDR2 YFSETQ. Trimming removed 3 bases from V and 4 bases from J; junction bases left unmatched: 6. The DNA of the CDR3 is TGCGCCAGCAGCTCAGGACAGGGGGTAATCTATGGCTACACCTTC. This codes for CASSSGQGVIYGYTF.

V is TRBV11-3 and J is TRBJ2-1, with 10 bases aligning to TRBD1. J was trimmed by 8 bases and V by 5 bases; bases with no gene match: 6. CDR1 and CDR2 (germline): SGHNT, YENEEA. The CDR3 loop spans 14 amino acids. The CDR3: CASSHRDRGYEQFF. The DNA for the CDR3 is TGTGCCAGCAGCCACCGGGACAGGGGTTATGAGCAGTTCTTC.

The gene calls are TRBV27 and TRBJ2-1, with D perhaps TRBD2 (6 bases). With 6 bases removed from V and 1 base from J, the gap between germline ends came to 13 bases. The length of the CDR3 is 15 residues. Germline CDR1 and CDR2: MNHEY and SMNVEV (reference sequence). CDR3 amino acids: CASSKLRGSYNEQFF. CDR3 DNA sequence: TGTGCCAGCAGCAAATTACGGGGGTCCTACAATGAGCAGTTCTTC.

This clone was detected a few times. The chain combines TRBV27 with TRBJ1-5, with D uncertain. The CDR3 totals 13 residues. V was pared by 3 bases and J by 1 base, with 4 bases between. In germline, CDR1 is MNHEY, CDR2 SMNVEV (reference sequence). The CDR3 loop reads CASSFSSNQPQHF. As DNA, the CDR3 is TGTGCCAGCAGTTTTAGCAGCAATCAGCCCCAGCATTTT.

The V call is TRBV11-3, the J call TRBJ2-2; D is uncertain. V lost 5 bases and J lost 0, with 7 bases in between. The CDR3 runs to 14 residues. Germline V gene data show CDR1 as SGHNT and CDR2 as YENEEA. The CDR3 DNA follows: TGTGCCAGCAGCCCCACGGCGAACACCGGGGAGCTGTTTTTT. Protein: CASSPTANTGELFF.

J is TRBJ2-2 and V is TRBV10-3, with D perhaps TRBD2 (6 bases). V was clipped by 7 bases and J by 0 bases, with 9 bases between them. The germline gives CDR1 ENHRY, CDR2 SYGVKD. The CDR3 spans 14 residues. The DNA of the CDR3 is TGTGCCATCAATGGGGGGACGAACACCGGGGAGCTGTTTTTT. Its protein product is CAINGGTNTGELFF.